Given below is one T cell receptor beta chain in context. The V segment lost 4 bases and the J segment 1 base; nucleotides outside the gene matches: 6. The CDR3 runs to 16 residues. CDR1 and CDR2 from the germline V gene are SGHRS and YFSETQ. The data are from a study of blood T cell repertoires in COVID-19. About the study: Sites across the United States, Italy and Spain contributed samples from acute and convalescent COVID-19.

The method was immunoSEQ multiplex PCR; TCRdb's version includes in-frame clones alone and lacks a portion of them. The sample shows 200,000 or so clones, around 81% of them seen only once. This receptor was obtained from a man aged 55 to 70 with COVID-19, enrolled during active disease. The chain is built from TRBV5-1 and TRBJ2-7; 12 nucleotides match TRBD2. The sample taken for sequencing was peripheral blood. The CDR3 reads CASSVQTSGSSYEQYF. CDR3 sequence (DNA): TGCGCCAGCAGCGTGCAGACTAGCGGGAGTTCCTACGAGCAGTACTTC.